A single sample is the source of the 13 T cell receptor beta chains below, sequenced in a study of T-cell memory formation after mild COVID-19. MiXCR, run by TCRdb on the 5' RACE reads, gives a single entry per CDR3 protein. Of about 240,000 distinct CDR3 sequences in the sample, approximately 9% were seen once. The sample comprised PBMCs or a T cell subset sorted from them (not recorded which). These TCRs come from a man aged 18 to 30 who had mild COVID-19 (a few samples of this study predate the infection). Cell type and time point are not known.

This clonotype was counted between two and nine times. The chain recombines TRBV3-1 with TRBJ2-5, with 12 bases fitting TRBD2. Germline trimming cut 5 bases from V and 5 bases from J; bases unmatched to any gene: 6. There are 15 residues in the CDR3. Germline assignment: CDR1 LGHDT and CDR2 YNNKEL (reference sequence). As DNA, the CDR3 is TGTGCCAGCAGCTACTGGACTAGCGGGGCTGAGACCCAGTACTTC. Translation gives CASSYWTSGAETQYF.

This clonotype has just a few counts. This chain connects TRBV11-2 to TRBJ2-1, with D tentatively TRBD1 or TRBD2 (6 bases each). V lost 4 bases and J lost 4, with 14 bases in between. The CDR3 runs to 15 residues. CDR1 and CDR2 from the germline V gene are SGHAT and FQNNGV. This chain's CDR3 is CASSWEDSYYNEQFF. The CDR3 bases are TGTGCCAGCAGCTGGGAGGACAGTTATTACAATGAGCAGTTCTTC.

This clonotype has just a few counts. The gene calls are TRBV7-2 and TRBJ1-2; tentatively, D is TRBD1 (6 bases). Trimming left V 5 bases short and J 6 bases short, with 13 bases between. This CDR3 region has 13 residues. Germline V gene sequence: CDR1 SGHTA, CDR2 FQGNSA. This CDR3 reads CASSRDIGNGYTF. The CDR3, as DNA: TGTGCCAGCAGCAGGGACATCGGGAATGGCTACACCTTC. The variable domain in full, completed from reference TRBV7-2 and TRBJ1-2, reads GAGVSQSPSNKVTEKGKDVELRCDPISGHTALYWYRQSLGQGLEFLIYFQGNSAPDKSGLPSDRFSAERTGGSVSTLTIQRTQQEDSAVYLCASSRDIGNGYTFGSGTRLTVV.

This chain connects TRBV4-2 to TRBJ2-7; 9 bases fit TRBD2. The trim removed 0 bases at V and 12 bases at J, leaving 15 bases unmatched. Germline values: CDR1 LGHNA, CDR2 YNFKEQ. The CDR3 has 16 amino acids. The CDR3 DNA follows: TGTGCCAGCAGCCAAGATGTTCTGCAGCGGGGGGCTAATCGGTACTTC. Amino acids: CASSQDVLQRGANRYF.

The rearrangement uses TRBV7-9 and TRBJ2-2; weak D call: TRBD1 (6 bases). The V gene lost 8 bases and the J gene lost 4 bases, with 14 bases spanning the gap. Looked up from germline, CDR1 is SEHNR and CDR2 is FQNEAQ (reference sequence). This CDR3 is 14 amino acids long. The CDR3 loop reads CASLQQGRTGELFF. CDR3 DNA: TGTGCCAGCCTCCAACAGGGTCGCACCGGGGAGCTGTTTTTT. Based on the CDR3 plus reference TRBV7-9 and TRBJ2-2, the full variable domain is DTGVSQNPRHKITKRGQNVTFRCDPISEHNRLYWYRQTLGQGPEFLTYFQNEAQLEKSRLLSDRFSAERPKGSFSTLEIQRTEQGDSAMYLCASLQQGRTGELFFGEGSRLTVL.

This clonotype was picked up a small number of times. The rearrangement links TRBV5-4 to TRBJ1-4, with 8 bases aligning to TRBD1. The length of the CDR3 is 15 residues. Per the germline V gene, CDR1 is SGHNT and CDR2 is YYREEE (reference sequence). Losses at the gene ends were 2 bases for V and 7 bases for J; bases not matched to a gene: 7. CDR3 sequence: CASSLSAGGGEKLFF. CDR3 DNA sequence: TGTGCCAGCAGCTTATCTGCAGGGGGCGGTGAAAAACTGTTTTTT.

This clonotype came up many times. This rearrangement joins TRBV27 to TRBJ1-2; a possible D gene is TRBD1 (5 bases). The CDR3 contains 20 residues. The germline V gene has CDR1 MNHEY and CDR2 SMNVEV (reference sequence). With 2 bases removed from V and 2 bases from J, the gap between germline ends came to 27 bases. CDR3 DNA: TGTGCCAGCAGTTTAGCCCCCCGGGGACCGAATTGGCTCAAGAACTATGGCTACACCTTC. Protein sequence: CASSLAPRGPNWLKNYGYTF.

The table lists this clonotype with a few counts. The J gene is TRBJ2-7, the V gene TRBV18; D unresolved. The germline V gene has CDR1 KGHSH and CDR2 LQKENI. Trimming removed 3 bases from V and 2 bases from J, with 5 bases in between. The CDR3 length is 12 residues. The CDR3 reads CASSPATYEQYF. DNA for the CDR3: TGTGCCAGCTCACCCGCCACCTACGAGCAGTACTTC.

This clonotype was observed a few times. This chain connects TRBV7-9 to TRBJ2-3, with 9 bases fitting TRBD2. Germline values: CDR1 SEHNR, CDR2 FQNEAQ (reference sequence). This CDR3 is 17 amino acids long. V gave up 5 bases and J gave up 0 bases; unmatched junction bases: 9. The chain's CDR3 is CASSQGIAGESTDTQYF. In DNA form, the CDR3 reads TGTGCCAGCAGCCAAGGTATAGCGGGGGAAAGCACAGATACGCAGTATTTT.

The table lists this clonotype with many counts. V and J are TRBV12-3 or TRBV12-4 and TRBJ2-7; maybe TRBD1 (6 bases). The V end lost 5 bases, the J end lost 2 bases, and 7 bases lay between the germline ends. This CDR3 has 12 amino acids. The CDR3 sequence is CASSEGAYEQYF. Here the CDR3 DNA reads TGTGCCAGCAGTGAGGGGGCCTACGAGCAGTACTTC.

In this sample, this clonotype turned up a few times. V usage is TRBV5-5 and J usage is TRBJ1-2; D gene ambiguous. V was trimmed by 0 bases and J by 4 bases, leaving 19 bases between them. The CDR3 is 17 amino acids. From germline, CDR1 is SGHKS and CDR2 YYEKEE (reference sequence). The CDR3, as DNA: TGTGCCAGCAGCTTGGGGCCAGCCCTTGGAATAGGCTATGGCTACACCTTC. It translates to CASSLGPALGIGYGYTF.

The chain couples TRBV11-2 to TRBJ1-1, with TRBD1 matching 9 bases. CDR3 length: 18 residues. With 5 bases clipped from V and 4 bases from J, the junction kept 17 bases outside the gene matches. Per the germline V gene, CDR1 is SGHAT and CDR2 is FQNNGV. CDR3: CASSTYRGPRDGSTEAFF. The CDR3 region has the DNA TGTGCCAGCAGCACGTACAGGGGGCCGAGAGATGGATCCACTGAAGCTTTCTTT.

This clonotype was found a few times. V gene TRBV5-1 combines with J gene TRBJ2-3; 8 bases match TRBD1. This CDR3 spans 16 amino acids. Germline V CDR1 and CDR2: SGHRS, YFSETQ. The V and J ends lost 4 bases and 1 base, in that order; junction bases with no gene match: 8. The DNA for the CDR3 is TGCGCCAGCAGCACCCTGACAGGGGTTGGCACAGATACGCAGTATTTT. Amino acids: CASSTLTGVGTDTQYF. Supplemented by reference TRBV5-1 and TRBJ2-3, the full variable domain reads KAGVTQTPRYLIKTRGQQVTLSCSPISGHRSVSWYQQTPGQGLQFLFEYFSETQRNKGNFPGRFSGRQFSNSRSEMNVSTLELGDSALYLCASSTLTGVGTDTQYFGPGTRLTVL.